The present TCR beta chain was sequenced within a study of Ad26.COV2.S vaccination and SARS-CoV-2 variants. Study details: Donor got 5x10^10 or 1x10^11 viral particles of Ad26.COV2.S. General study results and limits: Quantification of TCR breadth and depth may have yielded underestimates of total T cell responses.

Germline lookup yields CDR1 SQVTM and CDR2 ANQGSEA. The CDR3 has 13 amino acids. V trimming: 4 bases; J trimming: 3 bases; junction bases outside the gene matches: 2. Remarks on this clone: No antigen is known for it.

The method was immunoSEQ multiplex PCR; TCRdb's version includes in-frame clones alone and lacks a portion of them. The top ten clones hold about 7.1% of a sample with a few hundred thousand clones, about 80% of them seen once. Specified treatment: over 15 received Ad26.COV2.S at low or high dose, single or two shots; 5 received placebo; per-sample allocation not given. Sampling was done on day 63 after the first vaccine or placebo injection. The chain joins TRBV29-1 to TRBJ1-4; 7 bases line up with TRBD1. The input for sequencing was peripheral blood, taken in a trial of Ad26.COV2.S vaccine versus placebo. The sequence derives from a person between 18 and 65 years old who received the Ad26.COV2.S COVID-19 vaccine or a placebo. CDR3 loop: CSVVGTANEKLFF. The DNA of the CDR3 is TGCAGCGTTGTGGGGACAGCTAATGAAAAACTGTTTTTT.